The following is a T cell receptor (beta chain) sequence with its context. Antigen specificity is unknown. The sample originates from a study of T-cell reconstitution after alpha-beta-depleted transplantation in children. Overall study findings and caveats: Several hundred expanded graft clones reportedly were the source of alpha-beta T cells about two months after transplant. In some patients, recipient T cells and intrathymic progenitors surviving conditioning explained high day-60 diversity. Newly produced T cells mostly accounted for T-cell counts and diversity one year post-transplant.

Unique molecular identifiers were used in preparing the TCRbeta library. One entry per CDR3 protein results from TCRdb running MiXCR on the PCR reads. The sample shows around 670,000 distinct CDR3 sequences, over 10% of them seen only once. CDR3 length: 16 amino acids. After removal of 3 bases from V and 7 bases from J, the junction contained 10 bases not matched to a gene. The source of this sequence is a girl aged 2-10 years with congenital amegakaryocytic thrombocytopenia, due to receive a stem cell transplant. Sample: PBMCs, taken before TCRalphabeta/CD19-depleted stem cell transplant. The chain joins TRBV12-3 or TRBV12-4 to TRBJ2-1, with 9 bases lining up with TRBD2. The CDR3 loop is CASSFTVLAGNNEQFF. The CDR3 region has the DNA TGTGCCAGCAGTTTTACGGTACTAGCGGGCAATAATGAGCAGTTCTTC.